A single T cell receptor beta chain is shown here with its context. The antigen this receptor binds is unknown. Per-nucleotide qualities are absent, and no much larger clonotype sits a single base away. V sheds 0 bases and J sheds 1 base, leaving 11 bases between their ends. The CDR3 starts with the cysteine, ends with the phenylalanine, and has 15 residues. The kept DNA is CDR3 alone, 45 bases in frame from the first base. The germline V gene gives CDR1 as SGHRS and CDR2 as YFSETQ. The source of the sample is a study of T-cell reconstitution after alpha-beta-depleted transplantation in children (dated by TCRdb to between 2015 and 2016). About the full investigation: Using TCR repertoire profiling, the study quantitatively followed how T-cell immune reconstitution unfolded in children after TCRalphabeta/CD19-depleted allogeneic hematopoietic cell transplantation.

The library was produced with PCR. Sequencing relied on an Illumina HiSeq 2500. To normalize quantification of the TCRbeta repertoire, the TCR libraries were built with molecular barcoding that relied on unique molecular identifiers. TCRdb reran the public reads through fastp at Q25 and MiXCR, keeping productive beta chains. For every CDR3 protein sequence, its rows merge into one entry that carries the most common genes and DNA. For this sample there are roughly 500,000 distinct CDR3 sequences; roughly 18% appear just once. The top ten hold 3% to 4% of the sample. This sequence was found in a human donor who donated a stem cell graft to a child with acute lymphoblastic leukemia. The V and J genes are TRBV5-1 and TRBJ2-7; TRBD2 is possibly the D segment (5 matching bases). Sequenced here: PBMCs from the stem cell graft donor, sampled from the stem cell graft. CDR3 sequence: CASSLGEMGSYEQYF. The DNA sequence is TGCGCCAGCAGCTTGGGGGAGATGGGGTCCTACGAGCAGTACTTC.